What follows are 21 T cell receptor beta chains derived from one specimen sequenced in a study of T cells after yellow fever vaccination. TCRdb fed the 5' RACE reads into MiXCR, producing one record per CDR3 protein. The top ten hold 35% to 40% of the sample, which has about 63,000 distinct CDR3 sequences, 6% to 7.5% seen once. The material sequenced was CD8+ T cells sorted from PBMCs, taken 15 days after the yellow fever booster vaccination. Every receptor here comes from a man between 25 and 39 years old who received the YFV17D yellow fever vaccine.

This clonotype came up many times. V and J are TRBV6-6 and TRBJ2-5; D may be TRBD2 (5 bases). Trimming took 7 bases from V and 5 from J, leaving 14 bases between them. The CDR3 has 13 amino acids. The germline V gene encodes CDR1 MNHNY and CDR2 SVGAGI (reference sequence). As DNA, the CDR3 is TGTGCCAGCAATACGGGGTCTCGTGAGACCCAGTACTTC. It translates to CASNTGSRETQYF.

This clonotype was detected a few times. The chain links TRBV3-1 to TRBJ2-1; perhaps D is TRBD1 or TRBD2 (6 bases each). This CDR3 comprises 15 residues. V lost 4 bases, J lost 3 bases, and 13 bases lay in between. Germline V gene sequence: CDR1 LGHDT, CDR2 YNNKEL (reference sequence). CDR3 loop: CASSRGGGFYNEQFF. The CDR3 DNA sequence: TGTGCCAGCAGCCGAGGAGGGGGTTTCTACAATGAGCAGTTCTTC.

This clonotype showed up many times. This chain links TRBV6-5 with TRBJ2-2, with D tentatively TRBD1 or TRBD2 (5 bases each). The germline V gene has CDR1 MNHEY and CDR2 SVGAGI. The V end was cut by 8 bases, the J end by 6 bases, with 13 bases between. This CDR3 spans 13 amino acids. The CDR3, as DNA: TGTGCCAGCGGGTCAACGGGGCCCGGGGAGCTGTTTTTT. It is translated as CASGSTGPGELFF.

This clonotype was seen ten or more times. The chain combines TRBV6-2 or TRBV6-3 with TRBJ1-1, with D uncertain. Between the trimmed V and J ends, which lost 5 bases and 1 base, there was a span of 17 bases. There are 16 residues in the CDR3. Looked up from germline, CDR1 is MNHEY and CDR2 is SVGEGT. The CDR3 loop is CASSHRLGEANTEAFF. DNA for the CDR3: TGTGCCAGCAGTCACCGCTTAGGAGAAGCGAACACTGAAGCTTTCTTT.

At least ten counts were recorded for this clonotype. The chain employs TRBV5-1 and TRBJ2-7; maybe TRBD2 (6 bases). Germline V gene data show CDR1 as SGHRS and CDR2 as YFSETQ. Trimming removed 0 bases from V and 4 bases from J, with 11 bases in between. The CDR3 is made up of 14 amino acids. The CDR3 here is CASSLDAGSYEQYF. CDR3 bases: TGCGCCAGCAGCTTGGACGCCGGGAGTTACGAGCAGTACTTC.

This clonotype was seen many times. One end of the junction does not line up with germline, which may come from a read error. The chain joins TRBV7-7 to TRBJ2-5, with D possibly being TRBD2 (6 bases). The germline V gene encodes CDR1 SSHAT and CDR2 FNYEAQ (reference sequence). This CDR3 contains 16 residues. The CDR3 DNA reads TGTGCTAGCAAGAAGTCCTTGTCCTCCTGCGGGAAGACCCAGTACTTC. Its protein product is CASKKSLSSCGKTQYF. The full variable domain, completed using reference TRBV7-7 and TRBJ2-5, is GAGVSQSPRYKVTKRGQDVTLRCDPISSHATLYWYQQALGQGPEFLTYFNYEAQPDKSGLPSDRFSAERPEGSISTLTIQRTEQRDSAMYRCASKKSLSSCGKTQYFGPGTRLLVL.

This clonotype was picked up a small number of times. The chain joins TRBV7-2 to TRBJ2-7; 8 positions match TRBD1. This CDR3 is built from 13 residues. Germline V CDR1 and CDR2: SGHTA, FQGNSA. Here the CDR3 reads CATAGTGLYEQYF. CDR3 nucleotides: TGTGCGACCGCCGGGACAGGACTCTACGAGCAGTACTTC.

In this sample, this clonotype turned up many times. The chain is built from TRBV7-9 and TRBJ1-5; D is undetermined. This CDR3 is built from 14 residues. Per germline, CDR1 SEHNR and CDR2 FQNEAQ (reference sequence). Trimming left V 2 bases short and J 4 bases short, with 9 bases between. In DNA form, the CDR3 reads TGTGCCAGCAGCTTAACAGACACGAATCAGCCCCAGCATTTT. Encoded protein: CASSLTDTNQPQHF.

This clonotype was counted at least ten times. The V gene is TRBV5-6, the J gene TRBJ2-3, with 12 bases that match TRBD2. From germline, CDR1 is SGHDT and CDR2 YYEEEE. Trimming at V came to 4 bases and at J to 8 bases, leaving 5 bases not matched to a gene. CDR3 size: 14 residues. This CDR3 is CASSPGLAGFTQYF. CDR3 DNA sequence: TGTGCCAGCAGCCCAGGACTAGCGGGATTTACGCAGTATTTT.

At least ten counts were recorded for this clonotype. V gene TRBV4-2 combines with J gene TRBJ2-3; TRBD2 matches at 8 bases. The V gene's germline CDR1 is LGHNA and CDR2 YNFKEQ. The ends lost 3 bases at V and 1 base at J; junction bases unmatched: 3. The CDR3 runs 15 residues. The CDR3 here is CASSHTSGRTDTQYF. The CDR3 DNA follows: TGTGCCAGCAGCCACACTAGCGGACGCACAGATACGCAGTATTTT.

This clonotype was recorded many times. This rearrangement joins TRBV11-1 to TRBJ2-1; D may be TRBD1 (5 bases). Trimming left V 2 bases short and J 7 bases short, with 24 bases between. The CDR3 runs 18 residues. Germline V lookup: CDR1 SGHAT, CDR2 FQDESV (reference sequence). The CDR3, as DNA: TGTGCCAGCAGCTTACCTACCAGGGATAGCAGACACTTAAATGAGCAGTTCTTC. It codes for CASSLPTRDSRHLNEQFF.

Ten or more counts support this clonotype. Written as DNA, the CDR3 is TGTGCCATCAGTGCGTGGCCCGGAGAAAAACTGTTTTTT. Translation: CAISAWPGEKLFF. V and J are TRBV10-3 and TRBJ1-4; no definite D call. With 4 bases removed from V and 8 bases from J, the gap between germline ends came to 11 bases. The CDR3 loop spans 13 amino acids. Germline lookup yields CDR1 ENHRY and CDR2 SYGVKD.

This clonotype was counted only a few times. The CDR3 region is CASSYSTDSRGYTF. CDR3 in DNA: TGTGCCAGCAGTTACTCGACTGATTCGAGAGGCTACACCTTC. The gene calls are TRBV6-5 and TRBJ1-2; D gene unclear. The CDR3 has 14 amino acids. Germline V gives CDR1 MNHEY, CDR2 SVGAGI. The V and J ends lost 0 bases and 8 bases respectively, with 13 bases between them.

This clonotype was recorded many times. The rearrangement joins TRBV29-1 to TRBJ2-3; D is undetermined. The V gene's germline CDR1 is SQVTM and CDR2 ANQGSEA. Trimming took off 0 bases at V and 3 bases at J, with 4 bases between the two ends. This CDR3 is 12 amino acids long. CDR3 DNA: TGCAGCGTTGAAGAAGGGACAGATACGCAGTATTTT. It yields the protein CSVEEGTDTQYF.

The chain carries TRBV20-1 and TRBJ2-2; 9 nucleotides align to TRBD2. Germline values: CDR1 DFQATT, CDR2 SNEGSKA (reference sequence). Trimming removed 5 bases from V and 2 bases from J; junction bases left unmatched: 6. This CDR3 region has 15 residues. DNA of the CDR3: TGCAGTGCTCTCCTTAGCGGGGGAAACACCGGGGAGCTGTTTTTT. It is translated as CSALLSGGNTGELFF.

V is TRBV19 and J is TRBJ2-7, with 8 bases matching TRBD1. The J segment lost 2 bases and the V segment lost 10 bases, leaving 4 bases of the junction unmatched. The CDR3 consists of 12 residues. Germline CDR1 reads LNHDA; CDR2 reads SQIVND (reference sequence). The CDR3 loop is CATGQGTYEQYF. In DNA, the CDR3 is TGTGCCACCGGACAGGGAACCTACGAGCAGTACTTC.

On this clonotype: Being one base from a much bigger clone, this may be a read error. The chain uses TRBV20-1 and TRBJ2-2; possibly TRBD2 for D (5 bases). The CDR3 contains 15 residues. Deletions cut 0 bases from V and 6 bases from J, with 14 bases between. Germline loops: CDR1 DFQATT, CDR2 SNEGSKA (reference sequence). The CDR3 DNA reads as TGCAGTGCTAGAGATCACGGGGTTGGGCCCGGGGAGCTGTTTTTT. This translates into CSARDHGVGPGELFF.

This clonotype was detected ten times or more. CDR3 residues: CASRHFGTEAFF. In DNA form, the CDR3 reads TGTGCCAGCAGACATTTTGGCACTGAAGCTTTCTTT. The chain joins TRBV27 to TRBJ1-1; D not resolved. The germline V gene encodes CDR1 MNHEY and CDR2 SMNVEV (reference sequence). The CDR3 loop spans 12 amino acids. V shed 6 bases and J shed 4 bases, with 9 bases lying between them.

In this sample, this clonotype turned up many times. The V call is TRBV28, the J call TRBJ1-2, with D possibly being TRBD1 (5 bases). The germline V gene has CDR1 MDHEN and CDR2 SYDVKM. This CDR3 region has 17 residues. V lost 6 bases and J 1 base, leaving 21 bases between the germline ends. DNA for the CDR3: TGTGCCAGCAGCTTGGGCGAGGGGCCGCTGGGTAACTATGGCTACACCTTC. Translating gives CASSLGEGPLGNYGYTF.

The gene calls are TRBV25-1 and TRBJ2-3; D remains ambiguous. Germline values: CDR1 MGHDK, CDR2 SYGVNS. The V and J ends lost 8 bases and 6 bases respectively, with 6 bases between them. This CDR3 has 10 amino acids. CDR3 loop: CASQRDTQYF. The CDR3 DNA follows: TGTGCCAGCCAACGGGATACGCAGTATTTT. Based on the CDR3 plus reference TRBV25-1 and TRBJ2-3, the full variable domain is EADIYQTPRYLVIGTGKKITLECSQTMGHDKMYWYQQDPGMELHLIHYSYGVNSTEKGDLSSESTVSRIRTEHFPLTLESARPSHTSQYLCASQRDTQYFGPGTRLTVL.

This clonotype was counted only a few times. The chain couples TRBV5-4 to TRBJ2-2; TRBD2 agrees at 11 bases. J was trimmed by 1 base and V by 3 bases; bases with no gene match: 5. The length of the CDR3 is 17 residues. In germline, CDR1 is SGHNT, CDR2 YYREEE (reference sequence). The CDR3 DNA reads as TGTGCCAGCAGCTCACCGGGACTAGCGGAGAACACCGGGGAGCTGTTTTTT. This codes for CASSSPGLAENTGELFF.